A single TCR beta chain is shown here with its context. This specimen comes from a study of beta chain features in type 1 diabetes. Expressed TCRB transcripts were sequenced because the entire RNA isolate underwent reverse transcription. Assay: immunoSEQ multiplex PCR; the TCRdb copy retains only in-frame clones and omits some. The sample carries 350,000 or so clones, about 19% recorded once. The CDR3 is 15 residues long. With 5 bases removed from V and 1 base from J, the gap between germline ends came to 14 bases. CDR1 LNHDA and CDR2 SQIVND come from the germline V gene (reference sequence). The clonotype comes from a woman younger than 30 in good health. The rearrangement links TRBV19 to TRBJ1-2, with D tentatively TRBD1 (5 bases). The sample comprised naive CD4+ T cells from blood. CDR3 DNA: TGTGCCAGTAGTGAAACCCGACAGATTAACTATGGCTACACCTTC. Encoded protein: CASSETRQINYGYTF.